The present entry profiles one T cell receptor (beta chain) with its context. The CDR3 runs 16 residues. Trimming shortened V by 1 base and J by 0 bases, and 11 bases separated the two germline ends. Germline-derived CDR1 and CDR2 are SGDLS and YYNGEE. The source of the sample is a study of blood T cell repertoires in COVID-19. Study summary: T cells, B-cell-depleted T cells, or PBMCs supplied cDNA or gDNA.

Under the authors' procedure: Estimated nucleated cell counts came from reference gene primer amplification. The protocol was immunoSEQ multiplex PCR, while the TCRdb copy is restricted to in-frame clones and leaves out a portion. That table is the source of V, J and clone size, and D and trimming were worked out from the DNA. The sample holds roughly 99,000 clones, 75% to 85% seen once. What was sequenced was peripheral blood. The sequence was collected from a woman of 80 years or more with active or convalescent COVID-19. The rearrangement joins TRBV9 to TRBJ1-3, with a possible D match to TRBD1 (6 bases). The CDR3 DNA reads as TGTGCCAGCAGCGTACTTACAGGGACCTCTGGAAACACCATATATTTT. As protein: CASSVLTGTSGNTIYF.